The T cell receptor beta chain under discussion was sequenced for a study of cytomegalovirus exposure and HLA in healthy donors. Study findings and constraints: Most CMV-associated TCR beta chains appeared HLA-restricted in a later analysis. For TCR beta chains, V- and J-gene trimming was later linked to a missense DCLRE1C variant. In vitro, a few CMV-associated chains proved specific for CMV antigens.

A few counts support this clone. The antigen is not known. This sample includes further DNA sequences coding for the same CDR3. PCR amplification relied on 60 Vbeta primers (plus 13 Jbeta primers). Original methodology: Roughly 9.9 million shared chains were among the about 80 million unique TCR beta chains that a later analysis counted. Profiling relied on immunoSEQ multiplex PCR, and the TCRdb table lists in-frame clones only, not all of them. Clonal size and the V and J genes are those of that table, whereas D and trimming came from the DNA. The sample lists roughly 180,000 clones, 82% seen once, with around 1.5% in the top ten. The V gene lost 4 bases and the J gene lost 0 bases, with 11 bases spanning the gap. Per germline, CDR1 SGHRS and CDR2 YFSETQ. CDR3 length equals 16 residues.

The sequenced sample was PBMCs. The clonotype was recovered from a male donor in good health and CMV-seronegative. The rearrangement links TRBV5-1 to TRBJ2-6; tentatively, D is TRBD1 (7 bases). In DNA, the CDR3 is TGCGCCAGCAGCCCAGGGGGGAGCTCTGGGGCCAACGTCCTGACTTTC. It translates to CASSPGGSSGANVLTF.